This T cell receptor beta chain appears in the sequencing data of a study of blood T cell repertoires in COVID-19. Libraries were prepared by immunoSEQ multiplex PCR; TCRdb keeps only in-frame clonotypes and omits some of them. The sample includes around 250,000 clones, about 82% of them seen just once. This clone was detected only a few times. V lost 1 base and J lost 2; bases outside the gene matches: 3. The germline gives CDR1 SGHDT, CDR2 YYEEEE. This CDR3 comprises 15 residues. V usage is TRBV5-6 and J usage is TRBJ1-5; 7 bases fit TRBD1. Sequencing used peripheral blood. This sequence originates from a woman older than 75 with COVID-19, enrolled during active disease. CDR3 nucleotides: TGTGCCAGCAGCTTGCGGACAGGCGGCAATCAGCCCCAGCATTTT. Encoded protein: CASSLRTGGNQPQHF.